This T cell receptor beta chain was found in a study of blood T cell repertoires in COVID-19 (dated by TCRdb to the early 2020s). In the study overall: Samples from collaborators originated in the United States, Italy and Spain and spanned both the acute and convalescent phases of COVID-19. The repertoires were released in a freely available public database intended as a resource for research on the immune response to SARS-CoV-2. Where HLA class I and class II types were available, the types were taken from metadata supplied by the sample provider, not from assay-based typing. The prospective study material was composed of cDNA or gDNA derived from T cells, B-cell-depleted T cells, or PBMCs. The dataset comprised deeply sampled blood TCRbeta repertoires from subjects exposed to, actively infected with, or recovered from COVID-19. Sample metadata almost always included a de-identified subject ID, COVID-19 status, age in years and sex. The samples were drawn from the first 160 participants of the ongoing ImmuneRACE study and from 1,200 or so subjects provided by 6 global collaborators.

About this clone itself: Its antigen is unknown. Base qualities are missing; no much larger clone stands one base away.

From the cysteine through the phenylalanine, the CDR3 covers 13 amino acids. Only the CDR3 part of the read is kept: 39 bases, read in frame from the first base. The V end loses 3 bases and the J end loses 2 bases, and a stretch of 7 bases separates them. From a lookup of the germline V gene (reference sequence), CDR1 and CDR2 are SEHNR and FQNEAQ. TCRbeta CDR3 regions were amplified from genomic DNA using the immunoSEQ Assay, a bias-controlled multiplex PCR. Per the source publication's procedure: Nucleated cell counts per sample were estimated from amplification of reference gene primers within the assay. To quantify the absolute abundance of each unique TCRbeta CDR3 rearrangement, sequence reads were collapsed and filtered. For each sample, productive Simpson clonality was calculated as the square root of Simpson's diversity index across productive rearrangements. The source is immuneACCESS, and TCRdb retained only in-frame sequences with V and J called. Part of the clones is not carried over; for the studies checked, unresolved V genes explain less than half of this, and the remainder is unexplained. The D gene and trimming were derived from the DNA, and the V and J assignments and clone size from that table. This sample comprises about 170,000 clones, around four fifths of them detected only once. The ten largest clones represent approximately 2% of the sample.

Overall results and qualifications from the work: How much clinical and demographic metadata was included differed by source and by participant, and the metadata was provided uncurated.

The collaborating institutions used their own protocols to collect whole blood in K2EDTA tubes. For TCRbeta analysis, collaborators shipped samples in one of three forms: frozen whole blood, isolated PBMCs, or DNA extracted from either of those sample types. The receptor was derived from a woman older than 75 with acute or convalescent COVID-19. Sequenced material: peripheral blood. The chain couples TRBV7-9 to TRBJ1-2, with the D segment identity uncertain. CDR3 region: CASSLSDNYGYTF. The bases read TGTGCCAGCAGCTTGAGCGACAACTATGGCTACACCTTC. The entire variable domain, with the stretches around the CDR3 drawn from the reference TRBV7-9 and TRBJ1-2 proteins, is DTGVSQNPRHKITKRGQNVTFRCDPISEHNRLYWYRQTLGQGPEFLTYFQNEAQLEKSRLLSDRFSAERPKGSFSTLEIQRTEQGDSAMYLCASSLSDNYGYTFGSGTRLTVV.